The next 16 T cell receptor beta chains were all read from a single sample in a study of regulatory T cells in long-lasting Graves disease. The time point is: persistent/refractory GD, antithyroid drugs over 5 years with positive TRAb. PBMC-derived RNA was used for the TCR library. Construction of TCR beta libraries relied on iRepertoire HTBI primers and on Arm-PCR targeting CDR3 regions. TCRdb itself ran the multiplex PCR reads through MiXCR, one entry per CDR3 protein. Among around 460,000 distinct CDR3 sequences listed, 20% to 25% were seen once. The source was peripheral blood mononuclear cells (PBMCs), collected when the disease was refractory, from a patient treated with antithyroid drugs. The receptors shown here come from a female donor with Graves disease.

This chain connects TRBV30 to TRBJ2-7; D might be TRBD1 (5 bases). Germline V gene sequence: CDR1 GTSNPN, CDR2 SVGIG (reference sequence). V lost 2 bases to trimming and J lost 4 bases, with 15 bases between them. This CDR3 comprises 14 residues. CDR3 amino acids: CAWSRKPDSYEQYF. In nucleotides, the CDR3 is TGTGCCTGGAGTCGTAAGCCAGACAGTTACGAGCAGTACTTC.

This clonotype was seen more than once but under ten times. The rearrangement links TRBV20-1 to TRBJ1-5; D not resolved. V lost 3 bases and J 4 bases, leaving 10 bases between the germline ends. This CDR3 has 13 amino acids. Germline-derived CDR1 and CDR2 are DFQATT and SNEGSKA (reference sequence). The CDR3 is CSARNQHNQPQHF. The CDR3 DNA reads TGCAGTGCTAGGAACCAGCATAATCAGCCCCAGCATTTT.

This clonotype was picked up a small number of times. V and J are TRBV4-2 and TRBJ2-5, with 8 bases matching TRBD2. Germline-derived CDR1 and CDR2 are LGHNA and YNFKEQ. This CDR3 region has 14 residues. After removal of 0 bases from V and 4 bases from J, the junction contained 1 base not matched to a gene. CDR3 sequence reads: CASSQDRGGETQYF. The CDR3, as DNA: TGTGCCAGCAGCCAAGATCGGGGGGGAGAGACCCAGTACTTC.

The table lists this clonotype with many counts. The chain links TRBV6-1 to TRBJ1-6; 10 bases match TRBD1. Trimming took 6 bases from V and 2 from J; bases not matched to a gene: 1. There are 15 residues in the CDR3. Germline values: CDR1 MNHNS, CDR2 SASEGT. The CDR3 nucleotides are TGTGCCAGCAGGGGACAGGGGACCTATAATTCACCCCTCCACTTT. This encodes CASRGQGTYNSPLHF.

V gene TRBV7-9 combines with J gene TRBJ1-1, with D perhaps TRBD1 (5 bases). The V gene lost 1 base and the J gene lost 6 bases, with 18 bases spanning the gap. The CDR3 contains 16 residues. CDR1 is SEHNR and CDR2 is FQNEAQ in the germline V gene (reference sequence). The CDR3 region is CASSLVGSSGSPEAFF. CDR3 nucleotides: TGTGCCAGCAGCTTAGTAGGATCTTCAGGGTCCCCTGAAGCTTTCTTT.

This clonotype occurred a few times. The chain joins TRBV7-8 to TRBJ2-2; 12 positions agree with TRBD2. Looked up from germline, CDR1 is SGHVS and CDR2 is FQNEAQ. With 3 bases clipped from V and 8 bases from J, the junction kept 10 bases outside the gene matches. The length of the CDR3 is 17 residues. In DNA, the CDR3 is TGTGCCAGCAGCTTGGAGCCTAGCGGGAGGGCTGTTGGGGAGCTGTTTTTT. Translating it yields CASSLEPSGRAVGELFF.

The chain combines TRBV30 with TRBJ2-4, with 8 bases that match TRBD2. This CDR3 is 17 amino acids long. The V gene's germline CDR1 is GTSNPN and CDR2 SVGIG (reference sequence). The V segment lost 3 bases and the J segment 0 bases; nucleotides outside the gene matches: 10. CDR3 nucleotides: TGTGCCTGGAGGCCCCCGGGACTAGATCTAGCCAAAAACATTCAGTACTTC. It translates to CAWRPPGLDLAKNIQYF.

The chain recombines TRBV30 with TRBJ1-2; 8 bases agree with TRBD1. V was pared by 2 bases and J by 1 base, with 6 bases of the junction left unmatched. Germline CDR1 is GTSNPN and CDR2 is SVGIG (reference sequence). There are 15 residues in the CDR3. The CDR3 DNA reads TGTGCCTGGAGTCCAACAGGGGGTATTAACTATGGCTACACCTTC. Its translation is CAWSPTGGINYGYTF.

On this clonotype itself: This may be a read error: a much more frequent sequence differs by one nucleotide. V gene TRBV28 combines with J gene TRBJ1-5, with D uncertain. The CDR3 extends over 14 amino acids. Germline V gene sequence: CDR1 MDHEN, CDR2 SYDVKM. CDR3 loop: CVSQPLFSSEPQHF. CDR3 DNA: TGTGTCAGCCAGCCTTTGTTTTCGAGTGAACCCCAGCATTTT.

The table lists this clonotype with many counts. The V gene is TRBV11-2, the J gene TRBJ1-5; TRBD1 is a possible D gene (6 bases). The V end was cut by 1 base, the J end by 2 bases, with 18 bases between. CDR3 length: 18 amino acids. Germline CDR1 reads SGHAT; CDR2 reads FQNNGV. In DNA form, the CDR3 reads TGTGCCAGCAGCTTAGGTACAGGGAGGGGGTATGGCAATCAGCCCCAGCATTTT. Translation gives CASSLGTGRGYGNQPQHF.

This clonotype showed up just a few times. The rearrangement uses TRBV12-3 or TRBV12-4 and TRBJ1-3; D is unclear. This CDR3 contains 14 residues. V lost 2 bases and J lost 4, with 9 bases in between. CDR3 nucleotides: TGTGCCAGCAGTTTATCGGCCAGCGGAAACACCATATATTTT. This codes for CASSLSASGNTIYF.

The chain recombines TRBV29-1 with TRBJ2-1, with D possibly being TRBD1 or TRBD2 (5 bases each). CDR3 size: 17 residues. Deletions cut 7 bases from V and 0 bases from J, with 22 bases between. Germline-derived CDR1 and CDR2 are SQVTM and ANQGSEA. The CDR3 reads CSAGAGASTYSYNEQFF. The CDR3 bases are TGCAGCGCCGGCGCCGGGGCCTCGACTTACTCCTACAATGAGCAGTTCTTC.

This clonotype was counted ten times or more. This chain connects TRBV27 to TRBJ2-7; unclear D gene. V was shortened by 2 bases and J by 4 bases, with 15 bases between the two germline ends. Germline CDR1 MNHEY, CDR2 SMNVEV (reference sequence). The CDR3 sequence is 15 residues long. CDR3 protein: CASSLVPDHVYEQYF. CDR3 coding DNA: TGTGCCAGCAGTTTAGTCCCGGACCACGTTTACGAGCAGTACTTC.

This chain joins TRBV7-9 and TRBJ2-7; D gene uncertain. V shed 8 bases and J shed 0 bases, with 8 bases lying between them. CDR1 is SEHNR and CDR2 is FQNEAQ in the germline V gene (reference sequence). The CDR3 sequence is 12 residues long. The CDR3 DNA sequence: TGTGCCAGCCTCCCAGACTCCTACGAGCAGTACTTC. Residues: CASLPDSYEQYF.

Of note for this clonotype: Since a much larger clone is just one base distant, this may be a read error. The gene calls are TRBV19 and TRBJ1-1, with D maybe TRBD1 (6 bases). The CDR3 runs to 14 residues. The germline CDR1 and CDR2 sequences are LNHDA and SQIVND (reference sequence). The CDR3 loop is CASSIPQGRTEASF. DNA for the CDR3: TGTGCCAGTAGTATCCCCCAGGGGAGAACTGAAGCTTCCTTT. The variable domain in full, with the rest retrieved from reference TRBV19 and TRBJ1-1, is DGGITQSPKYLFRKEGQNVTLSCEQNLNHDAMYWYRQDPGQGLRLIYYSQIVNDFQKGDIAEGYSVSREKKESFPLTVTSAQKNPTAFYLCASSIPQGRTEASFGQGTRLTVV.

Worth noting for this clonotype: Compared with germline, one end of the junction differs, possibly owing to a read error. The chain joins TRBV7-9 to TRBJ2-7; TRBD2 might be the D (5 bases). This CDR3 is built from 15 residues. Germline V CDR1 and CDR2: SEHNR, FQNEAQ (reference sequence). CDR3 region: CASSLALGPPGEQYF. The CDR3 bases are TGTGCCAGCAGTTTAGCGCTGGGTCCTCCGGGGGAGCAGTACTTC.